These 5 T cell receptor beta chains were all obtained from the same sample, sequenced in a study of OX40 agonist ivuxolimab in advanced cancers. Assay used: immunoSEQ multiplex PCR; TCRdb lists only in-frame clones, some missing. This repertoire shows 44,000 or so clones, approximately 91% found once; its top ten account for approximately 18%. The sample in question was CD4+ or CD8+ T cells sorted from blood, obtained in a trial of the OX40 agonist ivuxolimab. These receptors all come from an adult with an advanced solid tumor such as melanoma, head and neck, liver or kidney cancer.

The chain couples TRBV5-5 to TRBJ2-7; 8 bases agree with TRBD1. Per germline, CDR1 SGHKS and CDR2 YYEKEE (reference sequence). The CDR3 spans 13 residues. With V trimmed by 2 bases and J by 4 bases, 2 bases remained unmatched. The CDR3 nucleotides read TGTGCCAGCAGCTTCAGGGGGCTGTACGAGCAGTACTTC. It is translated as CASSFRGLYEQYF.

This chain links TRBV2 with TRBJ2-1; D might be TRBD2 (7 bases). The CDR3 contains 11 residues. Per germline, CDR1 SNHLY and CDR2 FYNNEI. With 7 bases removed from V and 12 bases from J, the gap between germline ends came to 13 bases. CDR3 DNA sequence: TGTGCCAGCACCCTAGGGGGGGGGCAGTTCTTC. Protein sequence: CASTLGGGQFF.

The chain joins TRBV12-5 to TRBJ2-2; 11 bases line up with TRBD2. The junction had 4 bases not matched to a gene; V was cut back by 6 bases and J by 4 bases. Germline values: CDR1 LGHNT, CDR2 FRNRAP. The CDR3 covers 15 residues. The CDR3 region is CASGPGTSGTGELFF. DNA of the CDR3: TGTGCTAGTGGCCCCGGGACTAGCGGCACCGGGGAGCTGTTTTTT.

To note about this clone: The junction does not match germline at one end; this may be a read error. This chain uses TRBV4-1 with TRBJ2-5; possibly TRBD1 or TRBD2 for D (6 bases each). Per germline, CDR1 MGHRA and CDR2 YSYEKL. The CDR3 is 13 residues long. The CDR3 nucleotides are TGCGCCAGCAACCAAGGGGGGCAAGAGACCCAGTACTTC. Amino acids: CASNQGGQETQYF.

The chain is built from TRBV11-2 and TRBJ2-5; a weak D match, TRBD2 (6 bases). The CDR3 is 15 amino acids. The V gene lost 0 bases and the J gene lost 0 bases, with 8 bases spanning the gap. Germline lookup yields CDR1 SGHAT and CDR2 FQNNGV. CDR3 sequence (DNA): TGTGCCAGCAGCTTAGAACTAGCCTACCAAGAGACCCAGTACTTC. Protein sequence: CASSLELAYQETQYF.